This TCR beta chain was profiled in a study of T cells in Graves' hyperthyroidism and ophthalmopathy. There are 13 residues in the CDR3. Germline-derived CDR1 and CDR2 are SEHNR and FQNEAQ (reference sequence). Germline trimming cut 6 bases from V and 4 bases from J; bases unmatched to any gene: 6. This clonotype was detected many times. RNA transcripts served as the template for amplifying TCR beta CDR3 regions. During a first-round RT-PCR of the TCR CDR3, the HTBI primer set was used. One entry per CDR3 protein, called by TCRdb with MiXCR from the multiplex PCR reads. The sample lists roughly 630,000 distinct CDR3 sequences, 15% to 17% occurring once.

The chain recombines TRBV7-9 with TRBJ2-7; 7 positions agree with TRBD1. The sequence came from a woman younger than 45 with Graves' hyperthyroidism. Sequencing was performed on blood. This chain's CDR3 is CASREDRFYEQYF. CDR3 bases: TGTGCCAGCAGAGAGGACAGGTTTTACGAGCAGTACTTC. Variable domain in full (rest from reference TRBV7-9 and TRBJ2-7): DTGVSQNPRHKITKRGQNVTFRCDPISEHNRLYWYRQTLGQGPEFLTYFQNEAQLEKSRLLSDRFSAERPKGSFSTLEIQRTEQGDSAMYLCASREDRFYEQYFGPGTRLTVT.